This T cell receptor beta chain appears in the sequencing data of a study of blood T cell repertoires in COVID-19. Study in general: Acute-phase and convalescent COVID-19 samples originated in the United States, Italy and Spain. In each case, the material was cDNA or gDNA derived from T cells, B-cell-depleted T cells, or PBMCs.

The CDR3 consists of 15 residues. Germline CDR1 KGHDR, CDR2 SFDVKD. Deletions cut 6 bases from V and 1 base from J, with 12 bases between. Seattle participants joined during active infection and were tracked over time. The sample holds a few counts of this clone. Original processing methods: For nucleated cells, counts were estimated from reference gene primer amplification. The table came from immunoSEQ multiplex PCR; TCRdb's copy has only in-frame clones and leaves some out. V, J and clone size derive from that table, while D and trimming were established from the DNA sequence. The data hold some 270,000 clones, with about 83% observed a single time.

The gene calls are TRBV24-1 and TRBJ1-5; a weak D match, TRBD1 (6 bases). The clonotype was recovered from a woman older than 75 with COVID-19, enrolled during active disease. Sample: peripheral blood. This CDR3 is CATSSGTPSNQPQHF. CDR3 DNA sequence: TGTGCCACCAGTTCTGGGACACCGAGCAATCAGCCCCAGCATTTT.